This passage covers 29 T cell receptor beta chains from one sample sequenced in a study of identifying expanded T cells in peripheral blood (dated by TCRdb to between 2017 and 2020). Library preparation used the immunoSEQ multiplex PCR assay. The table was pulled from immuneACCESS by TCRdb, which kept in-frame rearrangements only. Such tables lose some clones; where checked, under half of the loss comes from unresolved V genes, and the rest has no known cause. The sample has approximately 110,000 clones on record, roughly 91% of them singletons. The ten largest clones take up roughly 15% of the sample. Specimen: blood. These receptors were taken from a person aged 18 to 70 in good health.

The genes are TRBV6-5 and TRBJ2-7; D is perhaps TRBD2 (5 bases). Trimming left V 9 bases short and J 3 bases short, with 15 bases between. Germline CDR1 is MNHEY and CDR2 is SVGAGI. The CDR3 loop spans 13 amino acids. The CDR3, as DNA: TGTGCCAGTTCTCGGCAGGACTTCTACGAGCAGTACTTC. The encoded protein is CASSRQDFYEQYF.

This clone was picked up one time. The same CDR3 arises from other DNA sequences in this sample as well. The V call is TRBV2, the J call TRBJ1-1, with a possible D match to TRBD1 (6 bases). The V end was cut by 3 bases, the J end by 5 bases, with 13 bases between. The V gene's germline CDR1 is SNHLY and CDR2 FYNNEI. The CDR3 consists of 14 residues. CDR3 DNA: TGTGCCAGCAGTGACCCAAGGGGGGGGACTGAAGCTTTCTTT. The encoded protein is CASSDPRGGTEAFF. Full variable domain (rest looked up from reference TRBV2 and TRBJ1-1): EPEVTQTPSHQVTQMGQEVILRCVPISNHLYFYWYRQILGQKVEFLVSFYNNEISEKSEIFDDQFSVERPDGSNFTLKIRSTKLEDSAMYFCASSDPRGGTEAFFGQGTRLTVV.

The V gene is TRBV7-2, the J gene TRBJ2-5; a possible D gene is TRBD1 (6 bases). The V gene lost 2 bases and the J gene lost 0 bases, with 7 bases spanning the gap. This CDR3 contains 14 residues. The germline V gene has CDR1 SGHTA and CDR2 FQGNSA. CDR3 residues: CASSLQGNQETQYF. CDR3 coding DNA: TGTGCCAGCAGCTTACAGGGGAACCAAGAGACCCAGTACTTC. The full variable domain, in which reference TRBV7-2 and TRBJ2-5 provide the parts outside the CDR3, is GAGVSQSPSNKVTEKGKDVELRCDPISGHTALYWYRQSLGQGLEFLIYFQGNSAPDKSGLPSDRFSAERTGGSVSTLTIQRTQQEDSAVYLCASSLQGNQETQYFGPGTRLLVL.

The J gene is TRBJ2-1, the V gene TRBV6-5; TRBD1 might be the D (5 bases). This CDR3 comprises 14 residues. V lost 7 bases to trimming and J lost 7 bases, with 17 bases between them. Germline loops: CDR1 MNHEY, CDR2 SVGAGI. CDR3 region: CASTGPWSGNEQFF. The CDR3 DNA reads TGTGCCAGCACCGGGCCCTGGTCAGGGAATGAGCAGTTCTTC.

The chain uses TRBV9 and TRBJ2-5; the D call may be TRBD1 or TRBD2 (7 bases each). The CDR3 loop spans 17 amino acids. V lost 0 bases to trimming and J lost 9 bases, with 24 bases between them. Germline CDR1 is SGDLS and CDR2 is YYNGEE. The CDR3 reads CASSVAGGGVPQGAQYF. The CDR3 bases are TGTGCCAGCAGCGTAGCTGGAGGGGGGGTACCCCAGGGGGCCCAGTACTTC. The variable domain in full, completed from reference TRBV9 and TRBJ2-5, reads DSGVTQTPKHLITATGQRVTLRCSPRSGDLSVYWYQQSLDQGLQFLIQYYNGEERAKGNILERFSAQQFPDLHSELNLSSLELGDSALYFCASSVAGGGVPQGAQYFGPGTRLLVL.

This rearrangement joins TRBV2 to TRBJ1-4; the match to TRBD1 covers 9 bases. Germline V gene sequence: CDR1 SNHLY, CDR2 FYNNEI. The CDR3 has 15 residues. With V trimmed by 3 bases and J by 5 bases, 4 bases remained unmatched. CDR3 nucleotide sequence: TGTGCCAGCAGTGATCACGACAGGGGGAATGAAAAACTGTTTTTT. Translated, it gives CASSDHDRGNEKLFF.

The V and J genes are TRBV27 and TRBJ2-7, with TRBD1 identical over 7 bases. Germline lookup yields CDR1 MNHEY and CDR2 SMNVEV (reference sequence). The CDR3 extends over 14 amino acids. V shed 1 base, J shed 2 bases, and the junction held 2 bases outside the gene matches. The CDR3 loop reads CASSLFQGAYEQYF. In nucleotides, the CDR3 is TGTGCCAGCAGTTTATTCCAGGGGGCCTACGAGCAGTACTTC.

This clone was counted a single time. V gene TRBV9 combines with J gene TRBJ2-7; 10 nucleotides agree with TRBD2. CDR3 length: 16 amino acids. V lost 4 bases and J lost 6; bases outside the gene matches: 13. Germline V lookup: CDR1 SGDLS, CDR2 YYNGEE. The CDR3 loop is CASSPAPGLAFREQYF. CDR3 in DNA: TGTGCCAGCAGCCCTGCTCCGGGACTAGCGTTTCGCGAGCAGTACTTC.

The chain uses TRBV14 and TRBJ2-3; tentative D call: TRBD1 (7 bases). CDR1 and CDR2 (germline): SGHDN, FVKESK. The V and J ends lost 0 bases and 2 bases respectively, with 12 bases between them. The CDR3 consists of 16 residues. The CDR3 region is CASSQDGGTVTDTQYF. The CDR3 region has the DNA TGTGCCAGCAGCCAAGACGGCGGGACAGTCACAGATACGCAGTATTTT.

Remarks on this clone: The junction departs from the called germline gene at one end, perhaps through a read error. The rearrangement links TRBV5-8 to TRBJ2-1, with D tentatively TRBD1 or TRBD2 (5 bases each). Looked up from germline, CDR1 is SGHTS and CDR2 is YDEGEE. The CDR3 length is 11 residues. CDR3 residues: CASSSPRTLVF. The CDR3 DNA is TGTGCCAGCAGCTCCCCCCGGACACTAGTCTTC.

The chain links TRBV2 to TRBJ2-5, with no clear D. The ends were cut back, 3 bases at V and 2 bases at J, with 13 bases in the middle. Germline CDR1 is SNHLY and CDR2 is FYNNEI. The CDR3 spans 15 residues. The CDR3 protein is CASSELISGQETQYF. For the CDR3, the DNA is TGTGCCAGCAGTGAGTTAATTTCGGGTCAAGAGACCCAGTACTTC.

The DNA of the CDR3 is TGTGCCAGCAGTGAGGTCATGGGAGTTAATCAGCCCCAGCATTTT. It yields the protein CASSEVMGVNQPQHF. The chain employs TRBV2 and TRBJ1-5; no clear D. Germline V lookup: CDR1 SNHLY, CDR2 FYNNEI. The CDR3 sequence is 15 residues long. V dropped 3 bases and J dropped 4 bases, with 13 bases sitting between them.

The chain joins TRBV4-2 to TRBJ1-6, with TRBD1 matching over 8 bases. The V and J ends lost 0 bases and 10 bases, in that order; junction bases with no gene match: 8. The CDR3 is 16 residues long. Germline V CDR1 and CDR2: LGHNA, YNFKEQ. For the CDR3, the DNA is TGTGCCAGCAGCCAAGATAGGAGCGACAGGGGATCACCCCTCCACTTT. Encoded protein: CASSQDRSDRGSPLHF.

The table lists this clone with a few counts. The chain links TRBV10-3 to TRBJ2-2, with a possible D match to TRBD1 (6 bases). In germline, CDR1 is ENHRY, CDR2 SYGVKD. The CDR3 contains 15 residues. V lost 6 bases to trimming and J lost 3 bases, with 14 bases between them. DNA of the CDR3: TGTGCCATCAGGCTCAGGGGCGCGGACACCGGGGAGCTGTTTTTT. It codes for CAIRLRGADTGELFF.

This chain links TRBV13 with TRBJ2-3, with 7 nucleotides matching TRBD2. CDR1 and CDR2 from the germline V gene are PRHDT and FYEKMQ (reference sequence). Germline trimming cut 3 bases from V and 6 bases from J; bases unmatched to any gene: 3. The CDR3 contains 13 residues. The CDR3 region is CASSFGGVDTQYF. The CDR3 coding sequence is TGTGCCAGCAGCTTTGGGGGGGTGGATACGCAGTATTTT. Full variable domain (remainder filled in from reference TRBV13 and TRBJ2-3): AAGVIQSPRHLIKEKRETATLKCYPIPRHDTVYWYQQGPGQDPQFLISFYEKMQSDKGSIPDRFSAQQFSDYHSELNMSSLELGDSALYFCASSFGGVDTQYFGPGTRLTVL.

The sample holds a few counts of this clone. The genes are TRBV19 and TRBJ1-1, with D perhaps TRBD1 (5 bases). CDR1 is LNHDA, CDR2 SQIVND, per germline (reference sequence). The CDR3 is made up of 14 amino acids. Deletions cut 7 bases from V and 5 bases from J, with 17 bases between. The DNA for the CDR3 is TGTGCCAGTACCCAGCCGGGGGGAGGGACTGAAGCTTTCTTT. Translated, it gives CASTQPGGGTEAFF.

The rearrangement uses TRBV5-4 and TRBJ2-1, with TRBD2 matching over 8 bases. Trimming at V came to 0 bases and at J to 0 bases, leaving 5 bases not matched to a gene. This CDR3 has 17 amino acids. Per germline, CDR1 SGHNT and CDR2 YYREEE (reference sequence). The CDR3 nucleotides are TGTGCCAGCAGCTTGGCAGGGCGGGGGGCCTCCTACAATGAGCAGTTCTTC. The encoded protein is CASSLAGRGASYNEQFF.

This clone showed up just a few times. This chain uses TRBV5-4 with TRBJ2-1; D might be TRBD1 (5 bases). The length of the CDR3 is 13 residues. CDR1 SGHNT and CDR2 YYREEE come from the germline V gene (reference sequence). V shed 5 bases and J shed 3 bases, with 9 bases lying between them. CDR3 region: CASRTDSYNEQFF. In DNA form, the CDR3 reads TGTGCCAGCAGAACCGACAGCTACAATGAGCAGTTCTTC.

The CDR3 protein is CASSQGTSGGHQETQYF. Written as DNA, the CDR3 is TGTGCCAGCAGCCAAGGGACTAGCGGGGGCCACCAAGAGACCCAGTACTTC. V and J are TRBV28 and TRBJ2-5; the match to TRBD2 covers 14 bases. Trimming took 6 bases from V and 0 from J; bases not matched to a gene: 6. Germline V gene data show CDR1 as MDHEN and CDR2 as SYDVKM. The CDR3 totals 17 residues.

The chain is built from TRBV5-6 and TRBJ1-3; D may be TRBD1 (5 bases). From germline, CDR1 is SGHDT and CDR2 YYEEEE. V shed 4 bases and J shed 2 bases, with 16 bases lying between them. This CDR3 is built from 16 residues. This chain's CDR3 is CASSLRPGTAGNTIYF. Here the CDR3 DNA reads TGTGCCAGCAGCCTAAGGCCGGGGACCGCTGGAAACACCATATATTTT.

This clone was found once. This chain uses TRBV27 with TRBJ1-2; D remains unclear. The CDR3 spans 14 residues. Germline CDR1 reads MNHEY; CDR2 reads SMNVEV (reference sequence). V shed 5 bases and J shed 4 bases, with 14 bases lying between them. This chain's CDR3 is CASSPGPTIYGYTF. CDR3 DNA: TGTGCCAGCAGTCCGGGTCCCACCATCTATGGCTACACCTTC.

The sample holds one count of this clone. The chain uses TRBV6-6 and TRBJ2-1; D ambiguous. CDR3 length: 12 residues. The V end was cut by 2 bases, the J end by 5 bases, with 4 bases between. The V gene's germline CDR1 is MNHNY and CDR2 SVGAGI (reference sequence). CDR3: CASSYGDNEQFF. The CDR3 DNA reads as TGTGCCAGCAGTTACGGGGACAATGAGCAGTTCTTC.

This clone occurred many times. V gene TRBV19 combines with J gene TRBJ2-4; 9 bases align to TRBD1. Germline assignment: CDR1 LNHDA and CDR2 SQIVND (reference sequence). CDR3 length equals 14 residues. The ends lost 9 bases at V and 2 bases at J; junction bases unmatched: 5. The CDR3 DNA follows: TGTGCCAGCGGGACAGGGTTTTCCAAAAACATTCAGTACTTC. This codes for CASGTGFSKNIQYF. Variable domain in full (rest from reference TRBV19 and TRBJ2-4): DGGITQSPKYLFRKEGQNVTLSCEQNLNHDAMYWYRQDPGQGLRLIYYSQIVNDFQKGDIAEGYSVSREKKESFPLTVTSAQKNPTAFYLCASGTGFSKNIQYFGAGTRLSVL.

The CDR3 bases are TGCGCCAGCAGCTTTGGGACTAGCGGCTACGAGCAGTACTTC. It translates to CASSFGTSGYEQYF. The V call is TRBV5-1, the J call TRBJ2-7; 11 nucleotides align to TRBD2. Unmatched junction bases numbered 1, after V lost 2 bases and J lost 3 bases. Germline CDR1 reads SGHRS; CDR2 reads YFSETQ. The CDR3 covers 14 residues.

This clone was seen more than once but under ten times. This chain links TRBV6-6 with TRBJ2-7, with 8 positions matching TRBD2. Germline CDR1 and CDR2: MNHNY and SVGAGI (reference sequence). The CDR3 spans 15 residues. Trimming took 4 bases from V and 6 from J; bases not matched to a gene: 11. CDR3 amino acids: CASSSIPRGEGEQYF. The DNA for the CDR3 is TGTGCCAGCAGTTCGATACCGCGGGGGGAAGGCGAGCAGTACTTC.

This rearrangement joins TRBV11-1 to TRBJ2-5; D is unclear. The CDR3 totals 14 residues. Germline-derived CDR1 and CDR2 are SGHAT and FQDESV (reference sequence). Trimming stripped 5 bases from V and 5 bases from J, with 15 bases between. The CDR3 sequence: CASSPALAGETQYF. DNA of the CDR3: TGTGCCAGCAGCCCAGCGCTCGCCGGGGAGACCCAGTACTTC.

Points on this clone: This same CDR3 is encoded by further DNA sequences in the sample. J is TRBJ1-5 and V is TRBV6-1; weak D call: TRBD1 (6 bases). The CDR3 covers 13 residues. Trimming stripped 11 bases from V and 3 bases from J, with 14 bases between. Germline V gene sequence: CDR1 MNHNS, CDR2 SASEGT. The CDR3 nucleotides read TGTGCCTCCAGACAGGTTAACAATCAGCCCCAGCATTTT. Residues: CASRQVNNQPQHF.

This CDR3 reads CASSIAGNRHYGYTF. The CDR3 coding sequence is TGTGCCAGTAGTATAGCGGGGAACAGGCACTATGGCTACACCTTC. This chain connects TRBV19 to TRBJ1-2; tentative D call: TRBD1 (5 bases). This CDR3 contains 15 residues. CDR1 and CDR2 from the germline V gene are LNHDA and SQIVND (reference sequence). Trimming took 1 base from V and 3 from J, leaving 12 bases between them.

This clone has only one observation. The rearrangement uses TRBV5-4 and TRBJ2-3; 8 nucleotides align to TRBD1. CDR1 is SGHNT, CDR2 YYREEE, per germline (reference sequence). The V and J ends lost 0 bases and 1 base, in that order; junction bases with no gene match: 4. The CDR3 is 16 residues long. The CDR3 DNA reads TGTGCCAGCAGCTTGGCCCCAGGGGGCGGCACAGATACGCAGTATTTT. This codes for CASSLAPGGGTDTQYF.